This T cell receptor (beta chain) was found in a study of patients and donors after allogeneic stem cell transplantation. CDR3 length: 15 amino acids. Trimming removed 5 bases from V and 5 bases from J, with 13 bases in between. The germline V gene encodes CDR1 MDHEN and CDR2 SYDVKM. From the RT-PCR reads, TCRdb called clonotypes with MiXCR, one entry per CDR3 protein. The sample includes about 90,000 distinct CDR3 sequences, roughly 50% of them seen just once. The chain joins TRBV28 to TRBJ1-6; D is uncertain. This TCR was recovered from a human donor who was either an allogeneic HSCT recipient or a stem cell or donor lymphocyte infusion donor (not recorded which). It is not recorded whose cells these are; they may come from a transplant donor. The sample taken for sequencing was blood, either unsorted or a sorted T cell fraction (not recorded which). The CDR3 bases are TGTGCCAGCAGTCGTCAGACTGTTAATAATTCACCCCTCCACTTT. This translates into CASSRQTVNNSPLHF.